The rows below give T cell receptor beta chains drawn from one sample of a study of T cell responses to AZD1222 COVID-19 vaccine. TCRdb's copy holds only in-frame clones and misses some; the assay was immunoSEQ multiplex PCR. The table lists some 130,000 clones, approximately 92% of them singletons. The material sequenced was peripheral blood, taken 28 days after the second AZD1222 dose. The receptors stem from an adult who received the AZD1222 COVID-19 vaccine. Both conserved end residues are part of each CDR3. D genes are given only for firm matches. Size is omitted from some rows. Given values are once, few, many or a class for expanded clones.

v_call: TRBV3-1/TRBV3-2; clone_size: .; j_call: TRBJ1-2; d_call: .; cdr3_aa: CASSPLHGYYGYTF; cdr3_nt: TGTGCCAGCAGCCCCCTCCACGGATACTATGGCTACACCTTC
v_call: TRBV7-2; clone_size: .; j_call: TRBJ2-1; d_call: TRBD2; cdr3_aa: CASSLGGGAYEQFF; cdr3_nt: TGTGCCAGCAGCTTAGGCGGGGGGGCCTATGAGCAGTTCTTC
v_call: TRBV19; clone_size: .; j_call: TRBJ2-7; d_call: .; cdr3_aa: CASSIGDSYEQYF; cdr3_nt: TGTGCCAGTAGTATTGGCGACTCCTACGAGCAGTACTTC
v_call: TRBV5-5; clone_size: .; j_call: TRBJ1-5; d_call: TRBD1; cdr3_aa: CASSQTGTSNQPQHF; cdr3_nt: TGTGCCAGCAGCCAGACAGGGACTAGCAATCAGCCCCAGCATTTT
v_call: TRBV5-5; clone_size: .; j_call: TRBJ2-3; d_call: TRBD1; cdr3_aa: CASSRTRGLGTDTQYF; cdr3_nt: TGTGCCAGCAGCAGAACGAGGGGGCTCGGCACAGATACGCAGTATTTT
v_call: TRBV11-2; clone_size: .; j_call: TRBJ1-5; d_call: .; cdr3_aa: CASSLSFGEPGSNQPQHF; cdr3_nt: TGTGCCAGCAGCTTAAGTTTCGGGGAGCCTGGAAGCAATCAGCCCCAGCATTTT
v_call: TRBV24-1; clone_size: .; j_call: TRBJ1-5; d_call: .; cdr3_aa: CATSDREGQPQHF; cdr3_nt: TGTGCCACCAGTGACAGGGAAGGTCAGCCCCAGCATTTT
v_call: TRBV9; clone_size: .; j_call: TRBJ2-1; d_call: .; cdr3_aa: CASSVDFMSSYNEQFF; cdr3_nt: TGTGCCAGCAGCGTCGACTTTATGAGCTCCTACAATGAGCAGTTCTTC
v_call: TRBV7-2; clone_size: .; j_call: TRBJ1-1; d_call: .; cdr3_aa: CASSLKWQGTEAFF; cdr3_nt: TGTGCCAGCAGCTTAAAGTGGCAGGGGACTGAAGCTTTCTTT
v_call: TRBV3-1/TRBV3-2; clone_size: .; j_call: TRBJ1-1; d_call: .; cdr3_aa: CASSLRANTEAFF; cdr3_nt: TGTGCCAGCAGCCTCAGGGCCAACACTGAAGCTTTCTTT
v_call: TRBV11-3; clone_size: .; j_call: TRBJ2-7; d_call: TRBD1; cdr3_aa: CASRLTGQVENLGEQYF; cdr3_nt: TGTGCCAGCAGGTTAACGGGACAGGTAGAGAATTTGGGCGAGCAGTACTTC
v_call: TRBV7-3; clone_size: .; j_call: TRBJ2-1; d_call: .; cdr3_aa: CASSLSGQINEQFF; cdr3_nt: TGTGCCAGCAGCTTATCCGGGCAGATCAATGAGCAGTTCTTC
v_call: TRBV11-3; clone_size: .; j_call: TRBJ2-2; d_call: .; cdr3_aa: CASSLGLTGLSGELFF; cdr3_nt: TGTGCCAGCAGCTTAGGTTTGACAGGCTTGTCCGGGGAGCTGTTTTTT
v_call: TRBV28; clone_size: .; j_call: TRBJ1-1; d_call: .; cdr3_aa: CASSPAAGSTEAFF; cdr3_nt: TGTGCCAGCAGTCCCGCCGCGGGGAGCACTGAAGCTTTCTTT
v_call: TRBV18; clone_size: .; j_call: TRBJ1-2; d_call: .; cdr3_aa: CASSPDGETSYGYTF; cdr3_nt: TGTGCCAGCTCACCGGACGGGGAAACGAGCTATGGCTACACCTTC
v_call: TRBV7-2; clone_size: .; j_call: TRBJ2-1; d_call: TRBD2; cdr3_aa: CASRPGGSSYNEQFF; cdr3_nt: TGTGCCAGCAGACCGGGGGGAAGCTCCTACAATGAGCAGTTCTTC
v_call: TRBV19; clone_size: .; j_call: TRBJ1-6; d_call: .; cdr3_aa: CASSIREQDPSPLHF; cdr3_nt: TGTGCCAGTAGTATACGGGAACAAGACCCCTCACCCCTCCACTTT
v_call: TRBV11-3; clone_size: .; j_call: TRBJ2-5; d_call: TRBD2; cdr3_aa: CASSSWAGEQETQYF; cdr3_nt: TGTGCCAGCAGCTCCTGGGCGGGGGAACAAGAGACCCAGTACTTC
v_call: TRBV29-1; clone_size: .; j_call: TRBJ2-7; d_call: .; cdr3_aa: CSALSGTATYEQYF; cdr3_nt: TGCAGCGCATTATCCGGGACGGCGACCTACGAGCAGTACTTC
v_call: TRBV2; clone_size: .; j_call: TRBJ1-5; d_call: TRBD1; cdr3_aa: CASSGPGQGRNQPQHF; cdr3_nt: TGTGCCAGCAGTGGGCCGGGACAGGGGCGAAATCAGCCCCAGCATTTT
v_call: TRBV5-5; clone_size: .; j_call: TRBJ2-2; d_call: TRBD2; cdr3_aa: CASSGAGGQYTGELFF; cdr3_nt: TGTGCCAGCAGCGGAGCGGGGGGGCAGTACACCGGGGAGCTGTTTTTT
v_call: TRBV5-1; clone_size: once; j_call: TRBJ1-5; d_call: .; cdr3_aa: CASSLSMGNQPQHF; cdr3_nt: TGCGCCAGCAGCCTCTCTATGGGCAATCAGCCCCAGCATTTT
v_call: TRBV18; clone_size: .; j_call: TRBJ2-1; d_call: TRBD2; cdr3_aa: CASSPTGGAYNEQFF; cdr3_nt: TGTGCCAGCTCACCGACGGGGGGAGCCTACAATGAGCAGTTCTTC
v_call: TRBV11-2; clone_size: .; j_call: TRBJ1-5; d_call: TRBD1; cdr3_aa: CASSPGGGNQPQHF; cdr3_nt: TGTGCCAGCAGCCCAGGGGGCGGCAATCAGCCCCAGCATTTT
v_call: TRBV7-2; clone_size: .; j_call: TRBJ2-2; d_call: .; cdr3_aa: CASSLDRQTGELFF; cdr3_nt: TGTGCCAGCAGCTTGGACAGACAGACCGGGGAGCTGTTTTTT
v_call: TRBV21-1; clone_size: .; j_call: TRBJ1-2; d_call: .; cdr3_aa: CASSKVDRANYGYTF; cdr3_nt: TGTGCCAGCAGCAAAGTCGACAGGGCTAACTATGGCTACACCTTC
v_call: TRBV6-5; clone_size: .; j_call: TRBJ2-7; d_call: TRBD2; cdr3_aa: CASRGLAGNEQYF; cdr3_nt: TGTGCCAGCAGGGGACTAGCGGGTAACGAGCAGTACTTC
v_call: TRBV28; clone_size: once; j_call: TRBJ2-1; d_call: .; cdr3_aa: CASSLQYNEQFF; cdr3_nt: TGTGCCAGCAGTTTGCAGTACAATGAGCAGTTCTTC
v_call: TRBV18; clone_size: .; j_call: TRBJ1-6; d_call: .; cdr3_aa: CASSPPGVGSGRSPLHF; cdr3_nt: TGTGCCAGCTCACCCCCCGGTGTAGGGTCAGGGCGTTCACCCCTCCACTTT
v_call: TRBV21-1; clone_size: .; j_call: TRBJ2-1; d_call: .; cdr3_aa: CASIDCLDDNEQFF; cdr3_nt: TGTGCCAGCATCGACTGCCTGGACGACAATGAGCAGTTCTTC
v_call: TRBV7-9; clone_size: .; j_call: TRBJ1-1; d_call: .; cdr3_aa: CATVGALNTEAFF; cdr3_nt: TGTGCCACCGTTGGTGCCCTGAACACTGAAGCTTTCTTT
v_call: TRBV6-2/TRBV6-3; clone_size: .; j_call: TRBJ1-3; d_call: .; cdr3_aa: CASSRGSGNTIYF; cdr3_nt: TGTGCCAGCAGTAGAGGATCTGGAAACACCATATATTTT
v_call: TRBV4-1; clone_size: .; j_call: TRBJ1-6; d_call: TRBD1; cdr3_aa: CASDPGTGLFTSPLHF; cdr3_nt: TGCGCCAGCGACCCCGGGACAGGGTTGTTTACCTCACCCCTCCACTTT
v_call: TRBV19; clone_size: .; j_call: TRBJ1-4; d_call: TRBD1; cdr3_aa: CASSELGGAYFIGLFF; cdr3_nt: TGTGCCAGTAGTGAATTAGGGGGCGCGTACTTCATTGGACTGTTTTTT
v_call: TRBV28; clone_size: .; j_call: TRBJ2-7; d_call: .; cdr3_aa: CASSPPLFEQYF; cdr3_nt: TGTGCCAGCAGCCCCCCCCTATTCGAGCAGTACTTC
v_call: TRBV29-1; clone_size: .; j_call: TRBJ2-2; d_call: TRBD2; cdr3_aa: CSVVTAGGHNTGELFF; cdr3_nt: TGCAGCGTTGTAACAGCGGGGGGGCACAACACCGGGGAGCTGTTTTTT
v_call: TRBV4-3; clone_size: .; j_call: TRBJ1-3; d_call: .; cdr3_aa: CASSQHRADRSAGSGNTIYF; cdr3_nt: TGCGCCAGCAGCCAACACCGAGCCGACAGGTCCGCGGGCTCTGGAAACACCATATATTTT
v_call: TRBV2; clone_size: .; j_call: TRBJ1-6; d_call: TRBD1; cdr3_aa: CASSPTGKDSPLHF; cdr3_nt: TGTGCCAGCAGTCCGACAGGGAAAGATTCACCCCTCCACTTT
v_call: TRBV4-2; clone_size: few; j_call: TRBJ2-3; d_call: TRBD2; cdr3_aa: CASSLTSGGGPDTQYF; cdr3_nt: TGTGCCAGCAGCCTGACTAGCGGGGGGGGCCCAGATACGCAGTATTTT
v_call: TRBV3-1/TRBV3-2; clone_size: .; j_call: TRBJ1-1; d_call: .; cdr3_aa: CASSPRRYTEAFF; cdr3_nt: TGTGCCAGCAGCCCCCGACGCTACACTGAAGCTTTCTTT
v_call: TRBV30; clone_size: .; j_call: TRBJ1-2; d_call: TRBD1; cdr3_aa: CAWSPPGTGGLNYGYTF; cdr3_nt: TGTGCCTGGAGTCCCCCCGGGACAGGGGGCCTTAACTATGGCTACACCTTC
v_call: TRBV7-2; clone_size: .; j_call: TRBJ1-1; d_call: .; cdr3_aa: CASSLARGTEAFF; cdr3_nt: TGTGCCAGCAGCTTAGCTCGGGGCACTGAAGCTTTCTTT
v_call: TRBV6-5; clone_size: .; j_call: TRBJ1-2; d_call: .; cdr3_aa: CASSYSRGGGRGYTF; cdr3_nt: TGTGCCAGCAGTTACTCGAGAGGAGGAGGACGCGGCTACACCTTC
v_call: TRBV27; clone_size: once; j_call: TRBJ1-2; d_call: TRBD1; cdr3_aa: CASSPKGQGANYGYTF; cdr3_nt: TGTGCCAGCAGTCCAAAAGGACAGGGGGCTAACTATGGCTACACCTTC
v_call: TRBV7-2; clone_size: .; j_call: TRBJ1-1; d_call: .; cdr3_aa: CASSFEGFAEAFF; cdr3_nt: TGTGCCAGCAGCTTCGAGGGTTTCGCTGAAGCTTTCTTT
v_call: TRBV11-2; clone_size: .; j_call: TRBJ1-1; d_call: .; cdr3_aa: CASSLGTEAFF; cdr3_nt: TGTGCCAGCAGCTTAGGCACTGAAGCTTTCTTT
v_call: TRBV7-2; clone_size: once; j_call: TRBJ2-5; d_call: TRBD1; cdr3_aa: CASSPHRGPQETQYF; cdr3_nt: TGTGCCAGCAGCCCACACAGGGGCCCCCAAGAGACCCAGTACTTC
v_call: TRBV27; clone_size: .; j_call: TRBJ2-1; d_call: TRBD2; cdr3_aa: CASKTSGGDYDNEQFF; cdr3_nt: TGTGCCAGCAAGACTAGCGGGGGGGATTACGACAATGAGCAGTTCTTC
v_call: TRBV27; clone_size: .; j_call: TRBJ1-1; d_call: .; cdr3_aa: CASSLSSSVSTEAFF; cdr3_nt: TGTGCCAGCAGTTTATCTTCTTCGGTTTCCACTGAAGCTTTCTTT
v_call: TRBV12-3/TRBV12-4; clone_size: .; j_call: TRBJ1-2; d_call: .; cdr3_aa: CASSYEGSYGYTF; cdr3_nt: TGTGCCAGCAGTTACGAAGGGTCCTATGGCTACACCTTC
v_call: TRBV6-6; clone_size: .; j_call: TRBJ1-5; d_call: .; cdr3_aa: CASTPNRVGRQPQHF; cdr3_nt: TGTGCCAGCACGCCGAACAGGGTAGGGAGACAGCCCCAGCATTTT